Each of the 6 T cell receptor beta chains below was sequenced from the same sample in a study of Graves' ophthalmopathy and Graves' hyperthyroidism. Scientists amplified the TCR beta CDR3 regions from RNA transcripts. In the first round, RT-PCR was carried out with HTBI primers, and a multiplex PCR formed the second round. Via MiXCR, TCRdb re-called the multiplex PCR reads, giving one row per CDR3 protein. The data show approximately 1.2 million distinct CDR3 sequences, with approximately 35% seen just once and approximately 10% held by the top ten. The sequenced material came from peripheral blood or thyroid tissue (not recorded which). These TCRs come from an adult man with Graves' hyperthyroidism.

The chain recombines TRBV28 with TRBJ2-7; TRBD1 might be the D (5 bases). The CDR3 sequence is 13 residues long. The V and J ends lost 7 bases and 1 base respectively, with 11 bases between them. Germline CDR1 is MDHEN and CDR2 is SYDVKM. The CDR3 loop reads CASTTGFSYEQYF. For the CDR3, the DNA is TGTGCCAGCACCACAGGCTTTTCCTACGAGCAGTACTTC.

This clonotype was seen repeatedly, ten times or more. The rearrangement joins TRBV7-2 to TRBJ2-5; possible D gene TRBD1, 6 bases. Germline V gene sequence: CDR1 SGHTA, CDR2 FQGNSA. The CDR3 runs 15 residues. Trimming cost V 7 bases and J 2 bases, with 17 bases left between them. The CDR3 spells CASTNRATGQETQYF. The CDR3 coding sequence is TGTGCCAGCACCAACAGGGCGACGGGACAAGAGACCCAGTACTTC. Complete variable domain (other parts from reference TRBV7-2 and TRBJ2-5): GAGVSQSPSNKVTEKGKDVELRCDPISGHTALYWYRQSLGQGLEFLIYFQGNSAPDKSGLPSDRFSAERTGGSVSTLTIQRTQQEDSAVYLCASTNRATGQETQYFGPGTRLLVL.

The rearrangement joins TRBV4-1 to TRBJ1-1, with 8 bases identical to TRBD1. This CDR3 has 19 residues. Germline V CDR1 and CDR2: MGHRA, YSYEKL. Germline trimming cut 7 bases from V and 5 bases from J; bases unmatched to any gene: 24. CDR3 coding DNA: TGCGCCAGCACCATAAGAGTCTTTCCCACAACAGGGGGGTATACTGAAGCTTTCTTT. This gives the protein CASTIRVFPTTGGYTEAFF.

The chain uses TRBV6-5 and TRBJ1-1; D ambiguous. Germline-derived CDR1 and CDR2 are MNHEY and SVGAGI. V was trimmed by 4 bases and J by 6 bases, leaving 12 bases between them. This CDR3 spans 13 amino acids. The CDR3 loop reads CASSLEIGSEAFF. In nucleotides, the CDR3 is TGTGCCAGCAGTTTAGAGATCGGTTCTGAAGCTTTCTTT.

The chain links TRBV25-1 to TRBJ1-2; TRBD1 matches at 8 bases. Germline loops: CDR1 MGHDK, CDR2 SYGVNS. The CDR3 is 15 residues long. V lost 8 bases to trimming and J lost 5 bases; unmatched junction nucleotides: 13. DNA for the CDR3: TGTGCCAGCCGCGAGACCCCAGGGGGCGCTTATGGCTACACCTTC. Residues: CASRETPGGAYGYTF.

This clonotype turned up a few times. In DNA, the CDR3 is TGTGCCAGCAGCTTAGTAGGGCGCGGACAGGCCCAAAACTCTCAGCCCCAGCATTTT. It encodes CASSLVGRGQAQNSQPQHF. The J gene is TRBJ1-5, the V gene TRBV7-9; 7 bases map to TRBD1. V shed 1 base, J shed 6 bases, and the junction held 18 bases outside the gene matches. The CDR3 is 19 residues long. Germline V gene data show CDR1 as SEHNR and CDR2 as FQNEAQ (reference sequence).